These T cell receptor beta chains were read from a single sample in a study of T cell responses to AZD1222 COVID-19 vaccine. Libraries were prepared by immunoSEQ multiplex PCR; TCRdb keeps only in-frame clonotypes and omits some of them. The sample gives some 150,000 clones, 90% of which show up once; 1.8% is in the top ten. The material was peripheral blood, obtained on day 0 of AZD1222 vaccination. The receptors were gathered from an adult in good health. Each CDR3 is given with its conserved first and last residue. The D gene is left open where the match is weak. A clone size is listed for some rows: how often the clone was seen (once, few, many), or a class if it is expanded.

V gene: TRBV19; D gene: -; clone size: -; J gene: TRBJ1-5; CDR3 protein: CASSIQWQPQHF; CDR3 DNA: TGTGCCAGTAGTATACAGTGGCAGCCCCAGCATTTT
V gene: TRBV11-1; D gene: -; clone size: -; J gene: TRBJ1-5; CDR3 protein: CASSLGVLQPQHF; CDR3 DNA: TGTGCCAGCAGCTTAGGGGTTTTACAGCCCCAGCATTTT
V gene: TRBV27; D gene: TRBD1; clone size: once; J gene: TRBJ2-7; CDR3 protein: CASSLKPGQMYEQYF; CDR3 DNA: TGTGCCAGCAGTCTAAAGCCGGGACAGATGTACGAGCAGTACTTC
V gene: TRBV3-1/TRBV3-2; D gene: TRBD2; clone size: -; J gene: TRBJ2-3; CDR3 protein: CASSAGLAGGDTQYF; CDR3 DNA: TGTGCCAGCAGCGCAGGACTAGCGGGAGGAGATACGCAGTATTTT
V gene: TRBV5-6; D gene: -; clone size: -; J gene: TRBJ1-4; CDR3 protein: CASSLGRTGLNEKLFF; CDR3 DNA: TGTGCCAGCAGCTTGGGGCGGACCGGACTTAATGAAAAACTGTTTTTT
V gene: TRBV27; D gene: -; clone size: -; J gene: TRBJ1-5; CDR3 protein: CASSWAKNQPQHF; CDR3 DNA: TGTGCCAGCAGTTGGGCGAAGAATCAGCCCCAGCATTTT
V gene: TRBV6-5; D gene: TRBD1; clone size: -; J gene: TRBJ2-1; CDR3 protein: CASSQQGDEQFF; CDR3 DNA: TGTGCCAGCAGTCAACAGGGGGATGAGCAGTTCTTC
V gene: TRBV28; D gene: -; clone size: -; J gene: TRBJ1-3; CDR3 protein: CASRSGTVSGNTIYF; CDR3 DNA: TGTGCCAGCAGATCCGGGACTGTCTCTGGAAACACCATATATTTT
V gene: TRBV5-1; D gene: -; clone size: -; J gene: TRBJ2-2; CDR3 protein: CASSGLAGDTTGELFF; CDR3 DNA: TGCGCCAGCAGCGGTCTTGCTGGGGACACTACCGGGGAGCTGTTTTTT
V gene: TRBV24-1; D gene: TRBD1; clone size: -; J gene: TRBJ1-2; CDR3 protein: CATSVDGQGIGGYTF; CDR3 DNA: TGTGCCACCAGTGTTGACGGACAGGGCATAGGGGGCTACACCTTC